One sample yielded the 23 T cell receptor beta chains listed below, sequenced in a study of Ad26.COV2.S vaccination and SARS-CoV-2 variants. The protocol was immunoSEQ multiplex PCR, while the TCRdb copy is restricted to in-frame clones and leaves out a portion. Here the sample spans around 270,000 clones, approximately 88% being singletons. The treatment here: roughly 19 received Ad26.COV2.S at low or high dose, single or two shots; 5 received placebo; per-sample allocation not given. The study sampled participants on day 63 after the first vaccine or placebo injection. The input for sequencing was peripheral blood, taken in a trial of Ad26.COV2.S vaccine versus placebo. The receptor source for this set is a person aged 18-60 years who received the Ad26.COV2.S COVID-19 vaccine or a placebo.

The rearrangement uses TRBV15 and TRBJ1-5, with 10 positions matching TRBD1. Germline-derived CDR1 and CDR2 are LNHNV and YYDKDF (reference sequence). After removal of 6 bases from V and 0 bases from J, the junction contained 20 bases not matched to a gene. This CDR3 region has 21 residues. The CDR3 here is CATSRTPGDRGSPYSNQPQHF. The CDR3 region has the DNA TGTGCCACCAGTAGGACGCCGGGGGACAGGGGCTCCCCATATAGCAATCAGCCCCAGCATTTT.

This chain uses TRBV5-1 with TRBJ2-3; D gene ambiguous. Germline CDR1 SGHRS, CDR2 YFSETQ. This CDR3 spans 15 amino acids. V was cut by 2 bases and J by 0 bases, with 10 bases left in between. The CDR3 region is CASSLTARSTDTQYF. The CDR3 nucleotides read TGCGCCAGCAGCTTAACGGCTCGAAGCACAGATACGCAGTATTTT.

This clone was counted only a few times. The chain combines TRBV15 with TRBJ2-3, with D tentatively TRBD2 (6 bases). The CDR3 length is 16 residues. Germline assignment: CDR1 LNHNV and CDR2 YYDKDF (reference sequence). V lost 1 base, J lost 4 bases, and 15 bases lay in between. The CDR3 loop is CATSRGEGGMADTQYF. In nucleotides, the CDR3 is TGTGCCACCAGCAGAGGAGAGGGCGGGATGGCAGATACGCAGTATTTT.

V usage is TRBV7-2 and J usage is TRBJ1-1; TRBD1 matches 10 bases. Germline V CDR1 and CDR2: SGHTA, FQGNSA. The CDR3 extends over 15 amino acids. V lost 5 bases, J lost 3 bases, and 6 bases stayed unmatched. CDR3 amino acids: CASSPRTGGYTEAFF. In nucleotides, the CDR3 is TGTGCCAGCAGCCCACGGACAGGGGGTTACACTGAAGCTTTCTTT. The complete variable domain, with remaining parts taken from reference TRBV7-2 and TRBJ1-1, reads GAGVSQSPSNKVTEKGKDVELRCDPISGHTALYWYRQSLGQGLEFLIYFQGNSAPDKSGLPSDRFSAERTGGSVSTLTIQRTQQEDSAVYLCASSPRTGGYTEAFFGQGTRLTVV.

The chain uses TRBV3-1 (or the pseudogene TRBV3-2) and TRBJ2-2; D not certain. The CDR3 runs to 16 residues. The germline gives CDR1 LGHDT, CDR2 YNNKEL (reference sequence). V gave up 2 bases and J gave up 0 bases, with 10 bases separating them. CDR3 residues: CASSQLQPANTGELFF. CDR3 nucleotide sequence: TGTGCCAGCAGCCAACTACAGCCGGCGAACACCGGGGAGCTGTTTTTT.

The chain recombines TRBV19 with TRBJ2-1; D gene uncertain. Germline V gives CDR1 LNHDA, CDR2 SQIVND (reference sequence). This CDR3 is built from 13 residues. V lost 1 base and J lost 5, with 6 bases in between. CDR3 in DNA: TGTGCCAGTAGTATAGGTCGTAACAATGAGCAGTTCTTC. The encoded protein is CASSIGRNNEQFF.

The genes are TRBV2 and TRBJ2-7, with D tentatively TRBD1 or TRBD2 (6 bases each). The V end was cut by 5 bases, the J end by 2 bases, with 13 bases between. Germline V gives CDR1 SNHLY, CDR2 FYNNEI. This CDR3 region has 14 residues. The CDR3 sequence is CASSSDRRAYEQYV. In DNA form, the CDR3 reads TGTGCCAGCAGTTCAGACAGGAGGGCCTACGAGCAGTACGTC.

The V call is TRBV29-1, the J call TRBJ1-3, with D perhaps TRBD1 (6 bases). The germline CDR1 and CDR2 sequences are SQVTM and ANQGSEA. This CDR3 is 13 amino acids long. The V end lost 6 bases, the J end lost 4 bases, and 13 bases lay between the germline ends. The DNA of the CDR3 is TGCAGCGTCGGTACAGGGTCGGGAAACACCATATATTTT. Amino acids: CSVGTGSGNTIYF.

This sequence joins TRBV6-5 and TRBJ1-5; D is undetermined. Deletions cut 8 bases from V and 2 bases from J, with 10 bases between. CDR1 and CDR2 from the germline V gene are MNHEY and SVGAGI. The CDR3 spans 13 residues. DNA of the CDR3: TGTGCCAGCGTAGGGAGACGCAATCAGCCCCAGCATTTT. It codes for CASVGRRNQPQHF.

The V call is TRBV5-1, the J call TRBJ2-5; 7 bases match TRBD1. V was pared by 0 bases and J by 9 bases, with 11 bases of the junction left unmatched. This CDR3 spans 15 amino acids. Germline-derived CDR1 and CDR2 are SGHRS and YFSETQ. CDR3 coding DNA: TGCGCCAGCAGCTTGGAACAGGGGATTAGGTGGTCCCAGTACTTC. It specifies CASSLEQGIRWSQYF.

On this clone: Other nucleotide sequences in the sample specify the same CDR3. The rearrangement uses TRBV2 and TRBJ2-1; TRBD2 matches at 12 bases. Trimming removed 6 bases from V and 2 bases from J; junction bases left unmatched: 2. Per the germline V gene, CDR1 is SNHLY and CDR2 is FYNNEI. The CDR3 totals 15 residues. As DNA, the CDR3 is TGTGCCAGCAGCCGGACTAGCGGGACCTACAATGAGCAGTTCTTC. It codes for CASSRTSGTYNEQFF.

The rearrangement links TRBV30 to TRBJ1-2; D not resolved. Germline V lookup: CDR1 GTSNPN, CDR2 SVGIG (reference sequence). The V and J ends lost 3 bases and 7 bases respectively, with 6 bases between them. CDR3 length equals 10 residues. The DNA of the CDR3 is TGTGCCTGGAGGAGGCTTGGCTACACCTTC. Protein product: CAWRRLGYTF.

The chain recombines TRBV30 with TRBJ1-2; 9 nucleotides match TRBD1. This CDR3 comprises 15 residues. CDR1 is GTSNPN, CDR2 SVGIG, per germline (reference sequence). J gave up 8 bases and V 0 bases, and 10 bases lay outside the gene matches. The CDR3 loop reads CAWSVTRTGVTGYTF. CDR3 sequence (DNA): TGTGCCTGGAGTGTAACGCGGACAGGGGTCACCGGCTACACCTTC.

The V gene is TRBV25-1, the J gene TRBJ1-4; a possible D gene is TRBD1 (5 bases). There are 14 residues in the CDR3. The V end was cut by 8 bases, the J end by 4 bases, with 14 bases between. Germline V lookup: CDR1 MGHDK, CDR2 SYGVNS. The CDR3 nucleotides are TGTGCCAGCGCCCAACAGGAGATTAATGAAAAACTGTTTTTT. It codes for CASAQQEINEKLFF.

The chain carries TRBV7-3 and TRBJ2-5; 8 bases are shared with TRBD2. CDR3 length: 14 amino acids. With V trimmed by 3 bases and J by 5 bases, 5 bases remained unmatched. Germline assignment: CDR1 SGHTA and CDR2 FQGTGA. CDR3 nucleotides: TGTGCCAGCAGCTTTTTAGCGGGGCGGGAGACCCAGTACTTC. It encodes CASSFLAGRETQYF.

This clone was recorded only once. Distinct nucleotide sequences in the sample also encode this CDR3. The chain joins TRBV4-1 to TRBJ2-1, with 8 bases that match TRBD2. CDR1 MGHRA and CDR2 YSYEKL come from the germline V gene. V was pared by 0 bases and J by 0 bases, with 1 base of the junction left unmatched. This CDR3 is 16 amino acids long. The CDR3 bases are TGCGCCAGCAGCCAAGAGAGCGGGAGCTCCTACAATGAGCAGTTCTTC. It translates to CASSQESGSSYNEQFF.

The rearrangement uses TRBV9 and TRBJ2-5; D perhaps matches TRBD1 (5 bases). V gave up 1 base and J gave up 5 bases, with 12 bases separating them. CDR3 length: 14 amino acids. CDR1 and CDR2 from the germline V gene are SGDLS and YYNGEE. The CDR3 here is CASSVNRNFETQYF. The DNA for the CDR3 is TGTGCCAGCAGCGTAAACAGGAATTTTGAGACCCAGTACTTC.

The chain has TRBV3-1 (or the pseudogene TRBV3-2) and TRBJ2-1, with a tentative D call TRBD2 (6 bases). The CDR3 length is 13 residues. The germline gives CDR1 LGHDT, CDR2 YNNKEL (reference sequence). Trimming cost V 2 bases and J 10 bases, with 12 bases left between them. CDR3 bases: TGTGCCAGCAGCCAATATAGGGAGGCCGAGCAGTTCTTC. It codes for CASSQYREAEQFF.

The chain's CDR3 is CASSAAYPIENEQFF. CDR3 DNA sequence: TGTGCCAGCAGTGCGGCCTACCCGATTGAGAATGAGCAGTTCTTC. This chain joins TRBV2 and TRBJ2-1, with D unclear. Germline V gene data show CDR1 as SNHLY and CDR2 as FYNNEI. V was shortened by 4 bases and J by 7 bases, with 17 bases between the two germline ends. This CDR3 comprises 15 residues. Full variable domain (missing parts from reference TRBV2 and TRBJ2-1): EPEVTQTPSHQVTQMGQEVILRCVPISNHLYFYWYRQILGQKVEFLVSFYNNEISEKSEIFDDQFSVERPDGSNFTLKIRSTKLEDSAMYFCASSAAYPIENEQFFGPGTRLTVL.

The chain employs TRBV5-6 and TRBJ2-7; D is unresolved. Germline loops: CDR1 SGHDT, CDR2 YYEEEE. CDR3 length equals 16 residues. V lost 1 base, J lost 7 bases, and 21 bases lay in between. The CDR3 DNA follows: TGTGCCAGCAGCTTGTACCCGAACAGCGCCTTGAGAGAGCAGTACTTC. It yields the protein CASSLYPNSALREQYF.

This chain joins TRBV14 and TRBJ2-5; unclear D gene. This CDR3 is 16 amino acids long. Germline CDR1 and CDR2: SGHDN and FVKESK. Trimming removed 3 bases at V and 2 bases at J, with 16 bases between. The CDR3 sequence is CASSQRWASLQETQYF. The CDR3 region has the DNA TGTGCCAGCAGCCAGAGGTGGGCGTCGCTTCAAGAGACCCAGTACTTC.

CDR3 loop: CASSLDGFVRYEQYV. Written as DNA, the CDR3 is TGTGCCAGCAGCTTAGACGGATTTGTCAGGTACGAGCAGTACGTC. This chain links TRBV11-2 with TRBJ2-7, with unresolved D. The V end lost 0 bases, the J end lost 4 bases, and 13 bases lay between the germline ends. Germline assignment: CDR1 SGHAT and CDR2 FQNNGV. The CDR3 runs to 15 residues.

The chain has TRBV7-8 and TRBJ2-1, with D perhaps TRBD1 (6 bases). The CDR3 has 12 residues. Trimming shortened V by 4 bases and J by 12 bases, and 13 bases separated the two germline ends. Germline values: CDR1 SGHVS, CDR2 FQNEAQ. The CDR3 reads CASSSLGGGQFF. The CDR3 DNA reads TGTGCCAGCAGCTCGCTAGGGGGTGGGCAGTTCTTC.